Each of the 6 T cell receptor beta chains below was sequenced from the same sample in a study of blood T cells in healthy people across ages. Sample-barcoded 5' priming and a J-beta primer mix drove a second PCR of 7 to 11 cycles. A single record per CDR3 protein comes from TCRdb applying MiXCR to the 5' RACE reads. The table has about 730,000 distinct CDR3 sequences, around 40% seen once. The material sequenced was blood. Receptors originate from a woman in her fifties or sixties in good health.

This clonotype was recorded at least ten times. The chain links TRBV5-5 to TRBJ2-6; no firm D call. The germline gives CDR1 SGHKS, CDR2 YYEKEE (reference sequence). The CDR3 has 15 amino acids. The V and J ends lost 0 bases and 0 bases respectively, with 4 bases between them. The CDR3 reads CASSLDFSGANVLTF. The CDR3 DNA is TGTGCCAGCAGCTTGGATTTCTCTGGGGCCAACGTCCTGACTTTC. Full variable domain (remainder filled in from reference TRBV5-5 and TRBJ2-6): DAGVTQSPTHLIKTRGQQVTLRCSPISGHKSVSWYQQVLGQGPQFIFQYYEKEERGRGNFPDRFSARQFPNYSSELNVNALLLGDSALYLCASSLDFSGANVLTFGAGSRLTVL.

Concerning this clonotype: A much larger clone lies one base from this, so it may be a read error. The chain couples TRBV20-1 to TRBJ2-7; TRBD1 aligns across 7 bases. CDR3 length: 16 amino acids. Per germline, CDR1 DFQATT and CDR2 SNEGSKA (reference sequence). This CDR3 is CCARAPTGKASYEQYF. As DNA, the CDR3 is TGCTGTGCTAGAGCCCCGACAGGGAAGGCCTCCTACGAGCAGTACTTC.

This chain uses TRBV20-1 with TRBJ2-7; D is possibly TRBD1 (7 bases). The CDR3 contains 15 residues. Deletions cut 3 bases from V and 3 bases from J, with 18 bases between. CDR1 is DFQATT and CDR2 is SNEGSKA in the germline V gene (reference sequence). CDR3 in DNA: TGCAGTGCTAGGAAGGGGCAGGGGGGCTTCTACGAGCAGTACTTC. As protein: CSARKGQGGFYEQYF.

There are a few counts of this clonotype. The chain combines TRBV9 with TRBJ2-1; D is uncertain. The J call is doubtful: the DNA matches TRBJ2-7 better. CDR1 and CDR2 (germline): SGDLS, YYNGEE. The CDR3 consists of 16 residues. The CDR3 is CASSVGSESSYNEQYF. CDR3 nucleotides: TGTGCCAGCAGCGTAGGTTCAGAGAGCTCCTACAATGAGCAGTACTTC.

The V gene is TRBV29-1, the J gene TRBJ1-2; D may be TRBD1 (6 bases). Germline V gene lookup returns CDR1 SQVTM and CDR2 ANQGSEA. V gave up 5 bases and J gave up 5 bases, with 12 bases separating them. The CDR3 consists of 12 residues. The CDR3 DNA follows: TGCAGCGTTCAGGGGCAGAGATATGGCTACACCTTC. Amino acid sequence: CSVQGQRYGYTF.

CDR3 DNA sequence: TGTGCCAGCAGTGAAATTATGCTGGGTGAGCAGTTCTTC. Amino acids: CASSEIMLGEQFF. This rearrangement joins TRBV25-1 to TRBJ2-1; no firm D call. CDR1 is MGHDK and CDR2 is SYGVNS in the germline V gene. This CDR3 contains 13 residues. V was pared by 2 bases and J by 9 bases, with 11 bases between. Drawing the rest from reference TRBV25-1 and TRBJ2-1, the complete variable domain is EADIYQTPRYLVIGTGKKITLECSQTMGHDKMYWYQQDPGMELHLIHYSYGVNSTEKGDLSSESTVSRIRTEHFPLTLESARPSHTSQYLCASSEIMLGEQFFGPGTRLTVL.